This T cell receptor beta chain was recovered during a study of beta chain features in type 1 diabetes. Concerning this clone: Its antigen is not known.

The CDR3 runs to 16 residues. CDR1 and CDR2 (germline): SEHNR, FQNEAQ (reference sequence). V lost 4 bases, J lost 1 base, and 5 bases stayed unmatched. Expressed TCRB transcripts were sequenced because the entire RNA isolate underwent reverse transcription. Here immunoSEQ multiplex PCR was the method, and the copy in TCRdb shows in-frame clones only, minus some. The table lists about 52,000 clones, approximately 45% of them singletons. Points from the study as a whole: It was among patients, rather than healthy donors, that naive, central memory and Treg TCRB repertoires appeared more similar. HLA effects on TCRB rearrangement stayed unresolved here. The study found moderately but significantly shorter TCRB CDR3s in all four CD4+ subsets of Type 1 diabetes patients. Because the template was cDNA, high-expressing cells might be over-represented.

This clonotype was sampled from a man aged 30 to 45 with type 1 diabetes. The J gene is TRBJ2-3, the V gene TRBV7-9; the match to TRBD1 covers 10 bases. Sequencing input: Tregs from blood. CDR3 loop: CASSSWTGGRTDTQYF. CDR3 bases: TGTGCCAGCAGCTCCTGGACAGGGGGACGCACAGATACGCAGTATTTT.